These T cell receptor beta chains were read from a single sample in a study of blood T cell repertoires in COVID-19. Profiled with immunoSEQ multiplex PCR; TCRdb holds only in-frame clones, not every one. Of 200,000 to 300,000 clones listed, roughly 89% are singletons. Sequenced input: PBMCs or T cells enriched from blood (not recorded which). The receptors derive from a woman in her twenties or thirties who had recovered from COVID-19. Both conserved end residues are part of each CDR3. A D gene is named only where the DNA matches it firmly. For some rows the clone size is stated as once, few or many, or as a class when expanded; others skip it.

abundance: NA; j_gene: TRBJ1-2; v_gene: TRBV5-1; d_gene: NA; CDR3aa: CASSLSEHRANYGYTF; CDR3nt: TGCGCCAGCAGCTTGTCCGAGCACAGAGCTAACTATGGCTACACCTTC
abundance: NA; j_gene: TRBJ2-1; v_gene: TRBV18; d_gene: NA; CDR3aa: CASSPAGFEQFF; CDR3nt: TGTGCCAGCTCACCAGCAGGATTTGAGCAGTTCTTC
abundance: NA; j_gene: TRBJ2-7; v_gene: TRBV3-1/TRBV3-2; d_gene: TRBD2; CDR3aa: CASSHAGGPYEQYF; CDR3nt: TGTGCCAGCAGCCACGCGGGAGGACCCTACGAGCAGTACTTC
abundance: NA; j_gene: TRBJ2-2; v_gene: TRBV29-1; d_gene: TRBD1; CDR3aa: CSVVQGVTGELFF; CDR3nt: TGCAGCGTTGTACAGGGGGTAACCGGGGAGCTGTTTTTT
abundance: NA; j_gene: TRBJ2-3; v_gene: TRBV29-1; d_gene: TRBD2; CDR3aa: CSVGTSVSTDTQYF; CDR3nt: TGCAGCGTGGGGACTAGCGTAAGCACAGATACGCAGTATTTT
abundance: once; j_gene: TRBJ2-7; v_gene: TRBV7-9; d_gene: TRBD2; CDR3aa: CASSLAVSGRGRGKDEQYF; CDR3nt: TGTGCCAGCAGCTTAGCGGTGAGCGGGAGAGGGAGAGGGAAAGACGAGCAGTACTTC
abundance: NA; j_gene: TRBJ1-3; v_gene: TRBV28; d_gene: NA; CDR3aa: CASSFQGSSGNTIYF; CDR3nt: TGTGCCAGCAGTTTTCAGGGGAGCTCTGGAAACACCATATATTTT
abundance: once; j_gene: TRBJ1-1; v_gene: TRBV6-5; d_gene: NA; CDR3aa: CASSPGFGGQEAFF; CDR3nt: TGTGCCAGCAGTCCAGGTTTTGGGGGCCAGGAAGCTTTCTTT
abundance: NA; j_gene: TRBJ1-1; v_gene: TRBV28; d_gene: NA; CDR3aa: CASSLRQPTEAFF; CDR3nt: TGTGCCAGCAGCCTCCGACAGCCCACTGAAGCTTTCTTT
abundance: NA; j_gene: TRBJ1-4; v_gene: TRBV7-2; d_gene: TRBD1; CDR3aa: CASSLYAPGTGINEKLFF; CDR3nt: TGTGCCAGCAGCTTATACGCCCCTGGGACAGGAATAAATGAAAAACTGTTTTTT
abundance: NA; j_gene: TRBJ2-7; v_gene: TRBV27; d_gene: TRBD1; CDR3aa: CASSFGDRRIPLDEQYF; CDR3nt: TGTGCCAGCAGTTTCGGGGACAGGCGAATCCCGCTGGACGAGCAGTACTTC
abundance: once; j_gene: TRBJ1-2; v_gene: TRBV5-8; d_gene: NA; CDR3aa: CASSSPGYGYTF; CDR3nt: TGTGCCAGCAGCTCCCCGGGATACGGCTACACCTTC
abundance: NA; j_gene: TRBJ2-1; v_gene: TRBV4-1; d_gene: NA; CDR3aa: CASSQSVLRKRYNEQFF; CDR3nt: TGCGCCAGCAGCCAGTCCGTCTTGCGGAAGCGCTACAATGAGCAGTTCTTC
abundance: NA; j_gene: TRBJ2-7; v_gene: TRBV30; d_gene: TRBD1; CDR3aa: CAWSVQTGGYEQYF; CDR3nt: TGTGCCTGGAGTGTACAAACAGGGGGCTACGAGCAGTACTTC
abundance: NA; j_gene: TRBJ1-2; v_gene: TRBV30; d_gene: NA; CDR3aa: CAWSVQALNYGYTF; CDR3nt: TGTGCCTGGAGTGTACAGGCCCTTAACTATGGCTACACCTTC
abundance: NA; j_gene: TRBJ2-1; v_gene: TRBV6-4; d_gene: NA; CDR3aa: CASSDSGVPYNEQFF; CDR3nt: TGTGCCAGCAGTGACTCGGGCGTCCCCTACAATGAGCAGTTCTTC
abundance: NA; j_gene: TRBJ2-4; v_gene: TRBV27; d_gene: NA; CDR3aa: CASSSHQGSKNIQYF; CDR3nt: TGTGCCAGCAGTTCCCATCAGGGTTCCAAAAACATTCAGTACTTC
abundance: once; j_gene: TRBJ1-2; v_gene: TRBV2; d_gene: NA; CDR3aa: CASSTGVGYTF; CDR3nt: TGTGCCAGCTCGACGGGGGTCGGCTACACCTTC
abundance: medium-sized; j_gene: TRBJ2-1; v_gene: TRBV4-2; d_gene: NA; CDR3aa: CASSQSLGGYDEQFF; CDR3nt: TGTGCCAGCAGCCAGTCCCTAGGGGGTTACGATGAGCAGTTCTTC
abundance: NA; j_gene: TRBJ2-5; v_gene: TRBV11-2; d_gene: NA; CDR3aa: CASSLDRGETQYF; CDR3nt: TGTGCCAGCAGCTTAGACAGGGGAGAGACCCAGTACTTC
abundance: NA; j_gene: TRBJ2-2; v_gene: TRBV19; d_gene: NA; CDR3aa: CASSMTRVRNTGELFF; CDR3nt: TGTGCCAGTAGTATGACCAGGGTTAGAAACACCGGGGAGCTGTTTTTT
abundance: NA; j_gene: TRBJ1-6; v_gene: TRBV4-3; d_gene: NA; CDR3aa: CASSQRRSYNSPLHF; CDR3nt: TGCGCCAGCAGCCAGAGACGGAGCTATAATTCACCCCTCCACTTT
abundance: NA; j_gene: TRBJ1-2; v_gene: TRBV9; d_gene: NA; CDR3aa: CASSTGRNPANYGYTF; CDR3nt: TGTGCCAGCAGCACAGGACGAAATCCAGCTAACTATGGCTACACCTTC
abundance: NA; j_gene: TRBJ1-2; v_gene: TRBV29-1; d_gene: NA; CDR3aa: CSVDEENYGYTF; CDR3nt: TGCAGCGTTGATGAGGAAAACTATGGCTACACCTTC
abundance: NA; j_gene: TRBJ1-6; v_gene: TRBV27; d_gene: TRBD1; CDR3aa: CASSSMGQGRSPLHF; CDR3nt: TGTGCCAGCAGTTCCATGGGACAGGGAAGATCACCCCTCCACTTT
abundance: NA; j_gene: TRBJ2-1; v_gene: TRBV7-9; d_gene: NA; CDR3aa: CASSLGGPRQNNEQFF; CDR3nt: TGTGCCAGCAGCTTAGGTGGGCCCCGACAGAACAATGAGCAGTTCTTC
abundance: NA; j_gene: TRBJ1-1; v_gene: TRBV19; d_gene: NA; CDR3aa: CASSIDSDHNEAFF; CDR3nt: TGTGCCAGTAGTATCGACAGTGATCATAATGAAGCTTTCTTT
abundance: NA; j_gene: TRBJ1-2; v_gene: TRBV9; d_gene: NA; CDR3aa: CASSVGPTSNYGYTF; CDR3nt: TGTGCCAGCAGCGTGGGCCCTACCTCTAACTATGGCTACACCTTC
abundance: NA; j_gene: TRBJ1-2; v_gene: TRBV5-6; d_gene: TRBD1; CDR3aa: CASSLGQAIGYTF; CDR3nt: TGTGCCAGCAGCCTGGGACAGGCCATAGGCTACACCTTC
abundance: NA; j_gene: TRBJ1-2; v_gene: TRBV5-1; d_gene: NA; CDR3aa: CASSPTEAYGYTF; CDR3nt: TGCGCCAGCAGCCCGACAGAAGCCTATGGCTACACCTTC
abundance: NA; j_gene: TRBJ2-2; v_gene: TRBV7-3; d_gene: TRBD2; CDR3aa: CASSRTSGPDGELFF; CDR3nt: TGTGCCAGCAGCCGGACTAGCGGGCCAGACGGGGAGCTGTTTTTT